These T cell receptor beta chains were read from a single sample in a study of blood T cell repertoires in COVID-19. Sequencing used immunoSEQ multiplex PCR; TCRdb keeps in-frame clones, though not all of them. The sample lists 95,000 to 120,000 clones, approximately 81% occurring once. The sample comprised peripheral blood. The receptors stem from a man between 45 and 60 years old with acute or convalescent COVID-19. CDR3s include the opening cysteine and the closing phenylalanine or tryptophan. A D gene is named only where the DNA matches it firmly. Clone size is not always given. Where it is, it says once, few, many or a class for expanded clones.

d_gene: TRBD1; j_gene: TRBJ1-3; abundance: -; v_gene: TRBV2; CDR3nt: TGTGCCAGCAGCGGGGATGCAGGGGGTGGAAACACCATATATTTT; CDR3aa: CASSGDAGGGNTIYF
d_gene: TRBD1; j_gene: TRBJ1-6; abundance: -; v_gene: TRBV5-1; CDR3nt: TGCGCCAGCCGGGACAGGGAAACTTCACCCCTCCACTTT; CDR3aa: CASRDRETSPLHF
d_gene: TRBD1; j_gene: TRBJ2-1; abundance: -; v_gene: TRBV5-6; CDR3nt: TGTGCCAGCACCCGGGGACAGGGTTACAATGAGCAGTTCTTC; CDR3aa: CASTRGQGYNEQFF
d_gene: -; j_gene: TRBJ2-1; abundance: -; v_gene: TRBV11-2; CDR3nt: TGTGCCAGCAGCTTAAGTCGTTCTGGGGGGGGCCAATACAATGAGCAGTTCTTC; CDR3aa: CASSLSRSGGGQYNEQFF
d_gene: TRBD1; j_gene: TRBJ1-4; abundance: -; v_gene: TRBV5-1; CDR3nt: TGCGCCAGCAGCCTGGGACAGGGGGCTGGAACTAATGAAAAACTGTTTTTT; CDR3aa: CASSLGQGAGTNEKLFF
d_gene: TRBD1; j_gene: TRBJ1-1; abundance: few; v_gene: TRBV12-3/TRBV12-4; CDR3nt: TGTGCCAGTGGGACAGGGAACACTGAAGCTTTCTTT; CDR3aa: CASGTGNTEAFF
d_gene: TRBD1; j_gene: TRBJ1-4; abundance: -; v_gene: TRBV12-3/TRBV12-4; CDR3nt: TGTGCCAGCAGTACGACAGGGTTAGAAAAACTGTTTTTT; CDR3aa: CASSTTGLEKLFF
d_gene: -; j_gene: TRBJ1-1; abundance: -; v_gene: TRBV29-1; CDR3nt: TGCAGCGTATCATATTCGACAGCGAACACTGAAGCTTTCTTT; CDR3aa: CSVSYSTANTEAFF
d_gene: -; j_gene: TRBJ2-7; abundance: -; v_gene: TRBV11-2; CDR3nt: TGTGCCAGCAGCTTAATCGAGGGTTCCTACGAGCAGTACTTC; CDR3aa: CASSLIEGSYEQYF
d_gene: -; j_gene: TRBJ1-1; abundance: once; v_gene: TRBV19; CDR3nt: TGTGCCAGTAGTATAGTGGGGGCCACTGAAGCTTTCTTT; CDR3aa: CASSIVGATEAFF
d_gene: -; j_gene: TRBJ2-4; abundance: -; v_gene: TRBV5-5; CDR3nt: TGTGCCAGCAGCTCCAGGGACTTTTGGGCCAAAAACATTCAGTACTTC; CDR3aa: CASSSRDFWAKNIQYF
d_gene: -; j_gene: TRBJ2-3; abundance: -; v_gene: TRBV10-3; CDR3nt: TGTGCCATCACCCCCGGAGTTACAGATACGCAGTATTTT; CDR3aa: CAITPGVTDTQYF
d_gene: -; j_gene: TRBJ1-3; abundance: -; v_gene: TRBV5-6; CDR3nt: TGTGCCAGCAGCCCACCCCCGCAGTATCTTGGCTCTGGAAACACCATATATTTT; CDR3aa: CASSPPPQYLGSGNTIYF
d_gene: -; j_gene: TRBJ1-2; abundance: -; v_gene: TRBV6-4; CDR3nt: TGTGCCAGCAGTGAGACAGACAGGAGCTATGGCTACACCTTC; CDR3aa: CASSETDRSYGYTF
d_gene: TRBD2; j_gene: TRBJ2-1; abundance: -; v_gene: TRBV6-5; CDR3nt: TGTGCCAGCAGCGCCAGAGCGGGGGGGATCAATGAGCAGTTCTTC; CDR3aa: CASSARAGGINEQFF
d_gene: -; j_gene: TRBJ1-1; abundance: -; v_gene: TRBV11-2; CDR3nt: TGTGCCAGCAGCGCCGGTACTTACACTGAAGCTTTCTTT; CDR3aa: CASSAGTYTEAFF
d_gene: TRBD1; j_gene: TRBJ2-1; abundance: -; v_gene: TRBV29-1; CDR3nt: TGCAGCGTGGGGGACAGTCACAATGAGCAGTTCTTC; CDR3aa: CSVGDSHNEQFF
d_gene: -; j_gene: TRBJ1-4; abundance: -; v_gene: TRBV6-5; CDR3nt: TGTGCCAGCAGTTATTCAGGGGAGAGGGAAAAACTGTTTTTT; CDR3aa: CASSYSGEREKLFF
d_gene: -; j_gene: TRBJ1-2; abundance: once; v_gene: TRBV2; CDR3nt: TGTGCCAGCAGTGTCTCAGGGGATAACTATGGCTACACCTTC; CDR3aa: CASSVSGDNYGYTF
d_gene: -; j_gene: TRBJ1-3; abundance: -; v_gene: TRBV7-9; CDR3nt: TGTGCCAGCAGCCCAAAGACAGACTTCTCTGGAAACACCATATATTTT; CDR3aa: CASSPKTDFSGNTIYF
d_gene: TRBD1; j_gene: TRBJ2-1; abundance: -; v_gene: TRBV9; CDR3nt: TGTGCCAGCAGCGTAGCTCTCTTAGGGACAGGGAAAGGTGAGCAGTTCTTC; CDR3aa: CASSVALLGTGKGEQFF
d_gene: -; j_gene: TRBJ2-4; abundance: once; v_gene: TRBV2; CDR3nt: TGTGCCAGCCGTAACAGGGAAGGGGGCAAAAACATTCAGTACTTC; CDR3aa: CASRNREGGKNIQYF
d_gene: -; j_gene: TRBJ1-5; abundance: -; v_gene: TRBV4-1; CDR3nt: TGCGCCAGCAGCCTAACAGGACCGAATCAGCCCCAGCATTTT; CDR3aa: CASSLTGPNQPQHF
d_gene: TRBD1; j_gene: TRBJ2-1; abundance: -; v_gene: TRBV29-1; CDR3nt: TGCAGCGCTGCGTCTGGACAGGGGGCACTGCAGTTCTTC; CDR3aa: CSAASGQGALQFF
d_gene: TRBD1; j_gene: TRBJ1-2; abundance: -; v_gene: TRBV29-1; CDR3nt: TGCAGCGTGATACAGGGGCCCCCCTTCTATGGCTACACCTTC; CDR3aa: CSVIQGPPFYGYTF
d_gene: -; j_gene: TRBJ2-1; abundance: -; v_gene: TRBV11-3; CDR3nt: TGTGCCAGCAGCTTAGATCCAGGGATCCACAATGAGCAGTTCTTC; CDR3aa: CASSLDPGIHNEQFF
d_gene: TRBD1; j_gene: TRBJ1-6; abundance: -; v_gene: TRBV11-2; CDR3nt: TGTGCCAGCAGCTTTTCCGGGACAGAAGATTCACCCCTCCACTTT; CDR3aa: CASSFSGTEDSPLHF
d_gene: -; j_gene: TRBJ1-4; abundance: -; v_gene: TRBV9; CDR3nt: TGTGCCAGCAGCGTAACCGGCGGAAATGAAAAACTGTTTTTT; CDR3aa: CASSVTGGNEKLFF
d_gene: TRBD1; j_gene: TRBJ1-1; abundance: -; v_gene: TRBV19; CDR3nt: TGTGCCAGTAGTCAGGACAGGTCCAACACTGAAGCTTTCTTT; CDR3aa: CASSQDRSNTEAFF
d_gene: -; j_gene: TRBJ1-1; abundance: -; v_gene: TRBV28; CDR3nt: TGTGCCAGCAAGTTAGGGGGTCTCACTGAAGCTTTCTTT; CDR3aa: CASKLGGLTEAFF
d_gene: TRBD1; j_gene: TRBJ1-1; abundance: -; v_gene: TRBV18; CDR3nt: TGTGCCAGCTCACTTGGGACAGGGGGCTTGAACACTGAAGCTTTCTTT; CDR3aa: CASSLGTGGLNTEAFF
d_gene: -; j_gene: TRBJ1-2; abundance: -; v_gene: TRBV12-3/TRBV12-4; CDR3nt: TGTGCCAGCAGTTTTTTTACGGGGGAGGGCTACACCTTC; CDR3aa: CASSFFTGEGYTF
d_gene: -; j_gene: TRBJ1-2; abundance: -; v_gene: TRBV5-5; CDR3nt: TGTGCCAGCAGCTTGCTGGAGGGACCGAACTATGGCTACACCTTC; CDR3aa: CASSLLEGPNYGYTF
d_gene: TRBD1; j_gene: TRBJ1-6; abundance: once; v_gene: TRBV5-1; CDR3nt: TGCGCCAGCAGCCTAGGACAGGGGGCGAGTTCACCCCTCCACTTT; CDR3aa: CASSLGQGASSPLHF
d_gene: -; j_gene: TRBJ2-5; abundance: -; v_gene: TRBV3-1/TRBV3-2; CDR3nt: TGTGCCAGCAGCCCCCACGGAGTTCAAGAGACCCAGTACTTC; CDR3aa: CASSPHGVQETQYF
d_gene: TRBD2; j_gene: TRBJ2-5; abundance: once; v_gene: TRBV6-2/TRBV6-3; CDR3nt: TGTGCCAGCAGACCTAGCGGGGGGAAGCAAGAGACCCAGTACTTC; CDR3aa: CASRPSGGKQETQYF
d_gene: TRBD2; j_gene: TRBJ2-1; abundance: few; v_gene: TRBV3-1/TRBV3-2; CDR3nt: TGTGCCAGCAGCCAAAAAAGCGCGAGCGGGGAACAGTTCTTC; CDR3aa: CASSQKSASGEQFF
d_gene: TRBD1; j_gene: TRBJ1-2; abundance: once; v_gene: TRBV27; CDR3nt: TGTGCCAGCAGTTTCTCTACAGGGGCGTGGGGCTACACCTTC; CDR3aa: CASSFSTGAWGYTF
d_gene: -; j_gene: TRBJ1-4; abundance: -; v_gene: TRBV2; CDR3nt: TGTGCCAGCAGAGATCCGGGAAGGGAAAAACTGTTTTTT; CDR3aa: CASRDPGREKLFF
d_gene: TRBD1; j_gene: TRBJ2-1; abundance: -; v_gene: TRBV28; CDR3nt: TGTGCCAGCAGTTTCCGGACAGGGGCCGAGCAGTTCTTC; CDR3aa: CASSFRTGAEQFF
d_gene: TRBD2; j_gene: TRBJ2-7; abundance: -; v_gene: TRBV4-2; CDR3nt: TGTGCCAGCAGCCAAGAATCACTAGCGGGGGGGCACTACGAGCAGTACTTC; CDR3aa: CASSQESLAGGHYEQYF
d_gene: -; j_gene: TRBJ1-5; abundance: -; v_gene: TRBV28; CDR3nt: TGTGCCAGCAGTCTCCCAGGGGAATATCAGCCCCAGCATTTT; CDR3aa: CASSLPGEYQPQHF
d_gene: TRBD1; j_gene: TRBJ1-6; abundance: -; v_gene: TRBV5-6; CDR3nt: TGTGCCAGCAGCCTGACAGGGGCTAATTCACCCCTCCACTTT; CDR3aa: CASSLTGANSPLHF